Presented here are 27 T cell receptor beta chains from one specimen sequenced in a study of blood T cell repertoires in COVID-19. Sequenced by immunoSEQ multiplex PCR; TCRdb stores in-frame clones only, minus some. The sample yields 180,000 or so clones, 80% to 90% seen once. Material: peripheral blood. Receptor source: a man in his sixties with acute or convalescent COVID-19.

CDR3 DNA sequence: TGTGCCAGCAGTGTGACTAGCGGGAGTAACTACGAGCAGTACTTC. Translation gives CASSVTSGSNYEQYF. J is TRBJ2-7 and V is TRBV6-4; 12 nucleotides match TRBD2. The CDR3 length is 15 residues. Germline CDR1 MRHNA, CDR2 SNTAGT. The trim removed 4 bases at V and 3 bases at J, leaving 4 bases unmatched.

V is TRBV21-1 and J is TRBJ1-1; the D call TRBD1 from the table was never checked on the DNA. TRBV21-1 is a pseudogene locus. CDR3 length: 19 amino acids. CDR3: CASSKTIPGQGVQNTEAFF. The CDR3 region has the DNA TGTGCCAGCAGCAAAACTATACCGGGACAGGGGGTACAGAACACTGAAGCTTTCTTT.

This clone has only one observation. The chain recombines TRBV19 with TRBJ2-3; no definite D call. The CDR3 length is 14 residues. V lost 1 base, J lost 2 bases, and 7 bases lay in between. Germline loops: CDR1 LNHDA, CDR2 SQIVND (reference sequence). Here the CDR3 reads CASSIGPLTDTQYF. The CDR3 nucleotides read TGTGCCAGTAGTATAGGGCCTCTCACAGATACGCAGTATTTT.

This CDR3 reads CASRPDRVLGYTF. The CDR3 nucleotides read TGTGCCAGCAGGCCGGACAGGGTCCTAGGCTACACCTTC. This sequence joins TRBV28 and TRBJ1-2; 8 bases match TRBD1. J was trimmed by 8 bases and V by 6 bases; bases with no gene match: 8. Per germline, CDR1 MDHEN and CDR2 SYDVKM. The CDR3 covers 13 residues.

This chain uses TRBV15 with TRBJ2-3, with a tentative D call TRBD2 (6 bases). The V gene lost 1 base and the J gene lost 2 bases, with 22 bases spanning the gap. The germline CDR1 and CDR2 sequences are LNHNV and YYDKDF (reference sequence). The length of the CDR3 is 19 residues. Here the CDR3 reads CATSRGAAGGQYVTDTQYF. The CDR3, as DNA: TGTGCCACCAGCAGAGGTGCCGCCGGGGGTCAATACGTCACAGATACGCAGTATTTT. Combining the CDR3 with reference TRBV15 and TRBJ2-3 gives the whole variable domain DAMVIQNPRYQVTQFGKPVTLSCSQTLNHNVMYWYQQKSSQAPKLLFHYYDKDFNNEADTPDNFQSRRPNTSFCFLDIRSPGLGDTAMYLCATSRGAAGGQYVTDTQYFGPGTRLTVL.

The CDR3 DNA sequence: TGTGCCAGCAGCGCTAGCGGGAGGTCCTACACAGATACGCAGTATTTT. Translating gives CASSASGRSYTDTQYF. The chain links TRBV13 to TRBJ2-3; 11 nucleotides match TRBD2. The germline V gene has CDR1 PRHDT and CDR2 FYEKMQ (reference sequence). The CDR3 spans 16 residues. V shed 5 bases and J 2 bases; nucleotides not matched to a gene: 6.

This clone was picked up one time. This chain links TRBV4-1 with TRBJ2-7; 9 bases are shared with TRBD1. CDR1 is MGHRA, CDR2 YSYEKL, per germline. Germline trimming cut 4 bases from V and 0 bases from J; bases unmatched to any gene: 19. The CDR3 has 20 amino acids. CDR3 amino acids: CASSPRRDRAKPLASYEQYF. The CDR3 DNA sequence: TGCGCCAGCAGCCCCCGGAGGGACAGGGCTAAACCACTCGCCTCCTACGAGCAGTACTTC.

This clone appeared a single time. This CDR3 reads CASSFQGRNTEAFF. As DNA, the CDR3 is TGCGCCAGCAGCTTTCAGGGTAGGAACACTGAAGCTTTCTTT. The chain employs TRBV5-1 and TRBJ1-1; D might be TRBD1 (5 bases). Germline assignment: CDR1 SGHRS and CDR2 YFSETQ. The CDR3 totals 14 residues. V shed 2 bases and J shed 1 base, with 9 bases lying between them.

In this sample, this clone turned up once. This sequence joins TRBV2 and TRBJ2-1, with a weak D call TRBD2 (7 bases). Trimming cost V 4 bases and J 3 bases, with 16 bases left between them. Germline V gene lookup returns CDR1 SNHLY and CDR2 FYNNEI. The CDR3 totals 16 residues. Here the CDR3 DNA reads TGTGCCAGCAGTGCGAGGGGGAGGGCCGGCTACAATGAGCAGTTCTTC. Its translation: CASSARGRAGYNEQFF.

This chain's CDR3 is CASSQGHLNTEAFF. As DNA, the CDR3 is TGTGCCAGCAGCCAAGGGCATCTGAACACTGAAGCTTTCTTT. This rearrangement joins TRBV3-1 (or the pseudogene TRBV3-2) to TRBJ1-1; D gene uncertain. V lost 1 base and J 0 bases, leaving 6 bases between the germline ends. The CDR3 runs to 14 residues. CDR1 and CDR2 (germline): LGHDT, YNNKEL (reference sequence).

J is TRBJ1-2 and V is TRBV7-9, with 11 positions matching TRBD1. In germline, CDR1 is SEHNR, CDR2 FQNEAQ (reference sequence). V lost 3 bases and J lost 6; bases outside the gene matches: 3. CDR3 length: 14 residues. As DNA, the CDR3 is TGTGCCAGCAGCTTCGGACAGGGGGCTGATGGCTACACCTTC. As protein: CASSFGQGADGYTF.

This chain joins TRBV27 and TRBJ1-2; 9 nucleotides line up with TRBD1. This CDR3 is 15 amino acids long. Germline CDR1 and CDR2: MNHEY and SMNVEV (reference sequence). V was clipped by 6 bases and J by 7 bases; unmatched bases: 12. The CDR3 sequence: CASRTPGTGPFGYTF. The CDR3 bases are TGTGCCAGCAGAACGCCCGGGACAGGGCCTTTTGGCTACACCTTC.

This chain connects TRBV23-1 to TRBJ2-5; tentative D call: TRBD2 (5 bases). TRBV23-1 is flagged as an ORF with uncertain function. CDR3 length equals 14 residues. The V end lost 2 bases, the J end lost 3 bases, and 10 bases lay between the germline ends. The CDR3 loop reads CASSQVRGEETQYF. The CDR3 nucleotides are TGCGCCAGCAGTCAAGTCCGGGGAGAAGAGACCCAGTACTTC.

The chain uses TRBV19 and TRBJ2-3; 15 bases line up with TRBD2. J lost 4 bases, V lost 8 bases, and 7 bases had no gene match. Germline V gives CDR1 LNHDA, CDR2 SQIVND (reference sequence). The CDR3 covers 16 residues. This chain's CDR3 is CASDQGLAGGPDTQYF. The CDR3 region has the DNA TGTGCCAGTGATCAAGGACTAGCGGGAGGGCCAGATACGCAGTATTTT.

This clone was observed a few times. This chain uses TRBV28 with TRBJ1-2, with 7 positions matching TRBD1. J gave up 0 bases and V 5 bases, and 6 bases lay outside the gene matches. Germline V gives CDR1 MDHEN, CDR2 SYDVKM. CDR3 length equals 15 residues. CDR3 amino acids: CASSTGQLTNYGYTF. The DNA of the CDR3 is TGTGCCAGCAGTACGGGACAGTTGACTAACTATGGCTACACCTTC.

The CDR3 spells CASSLQLPDTQYF. The CDR3 DNA is TGTGCCAGCAGTTTACAGTTACCAGATACGCAGTATTTT. V usage is TRBV6-5 and J usage is TRBJ2-3; D remains ambiguous. The CDR3 has 13 residues. CDR1 is MNHEY and CDR2 is SVGAGI in the germline V gene. V was pared by 4 bases and J by 4 bases, with 9 bases between.

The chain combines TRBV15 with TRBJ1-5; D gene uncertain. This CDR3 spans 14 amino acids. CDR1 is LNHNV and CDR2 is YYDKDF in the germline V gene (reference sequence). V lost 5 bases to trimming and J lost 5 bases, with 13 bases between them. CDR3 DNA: TGTGCCACCAGCGCCCGGGGAATGCATCAGCCCCAGCATTTT. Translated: CATSARGMHQPQHF. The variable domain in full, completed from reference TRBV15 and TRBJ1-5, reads DAMVIQNPRYQVTQFGKPVTLSCSQTLNHNVMYWYQQKSSQAPKLLFHYYDKDFNNEADTPDNFQSRRPNTSFCFLDIRSPGLGDTAMYLCATSARGMHQPQHFGDGTRLSIL.

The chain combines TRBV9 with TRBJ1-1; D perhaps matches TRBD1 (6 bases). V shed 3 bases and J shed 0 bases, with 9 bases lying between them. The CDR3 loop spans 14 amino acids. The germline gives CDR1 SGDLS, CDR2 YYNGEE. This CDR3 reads CASSEQGVNTEAFF. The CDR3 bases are TGTGCCAGCAGCGAACAGGGAGTGAACACTGAAGCTTTCTTT.

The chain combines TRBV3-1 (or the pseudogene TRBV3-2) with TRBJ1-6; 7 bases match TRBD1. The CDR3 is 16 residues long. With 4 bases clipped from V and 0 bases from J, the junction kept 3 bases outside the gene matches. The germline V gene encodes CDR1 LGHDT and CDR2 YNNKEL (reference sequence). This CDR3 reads CASSRGQPSYNSPLHF. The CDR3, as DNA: TGTGCCAGCAGCCGGGGACAGCCCTCCTATAATTCACCCCTCCACTTT.

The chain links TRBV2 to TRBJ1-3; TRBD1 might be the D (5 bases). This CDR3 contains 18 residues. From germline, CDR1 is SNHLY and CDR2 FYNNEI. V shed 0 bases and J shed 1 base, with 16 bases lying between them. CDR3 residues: CASSEAGPALRSGNTIYF. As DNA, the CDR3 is TGTGCCAGCAGTGAAGCGGGGCCGGCCTTGAGGTCTGGAAACACCATATATTTT.

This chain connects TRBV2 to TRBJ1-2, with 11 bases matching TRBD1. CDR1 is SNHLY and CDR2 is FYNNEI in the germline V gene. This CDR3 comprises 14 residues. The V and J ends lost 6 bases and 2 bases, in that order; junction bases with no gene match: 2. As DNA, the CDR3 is TGTGCCAGCAGGGGGACAGGGGGAAACTATGGCTACACCTTC. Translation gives CASRGTGGNYGYTF.

CDR3: CASSLMGQGGNQPQHF. The CDR3 DNA sequence: TGTGCCAGCAGCTTAATGGGCCAGGGGGGCAATCAGCCCCAGCATTTT. The chain uses TRBV7-8 and TRBJ1-5, with 7 bases that match TRBD1. V gave up 2 bases and J gave up 2 bases; unmatched junction bases: 6. The V gene's germline CDR1 is SGHVS and CDR2 FQNEAQ. This CDR3 region has 16 residues.

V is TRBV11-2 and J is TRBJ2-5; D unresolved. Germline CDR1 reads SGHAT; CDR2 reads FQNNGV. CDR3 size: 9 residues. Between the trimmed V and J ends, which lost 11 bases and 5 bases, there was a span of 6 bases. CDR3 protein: CASPETQYF. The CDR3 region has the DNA TGTGCCTCCCCGGAGACCCAGTACTTC.

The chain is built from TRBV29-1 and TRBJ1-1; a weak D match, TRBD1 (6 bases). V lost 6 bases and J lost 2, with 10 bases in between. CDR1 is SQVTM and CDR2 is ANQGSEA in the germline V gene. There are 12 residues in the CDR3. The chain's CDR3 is CSVHRVNTEAFF. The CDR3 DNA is TGCAGCGTCCACAGGGTTAACACTGAAGCTTTCTTT.

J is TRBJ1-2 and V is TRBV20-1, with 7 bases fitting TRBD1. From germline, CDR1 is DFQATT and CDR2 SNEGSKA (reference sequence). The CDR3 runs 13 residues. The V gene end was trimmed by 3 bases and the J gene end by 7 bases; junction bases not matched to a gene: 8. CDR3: CSASGGGMGGYTF. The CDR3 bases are TGCAGTGCTAGTGGAGGGGGCATGGGTGGCTACACCTTC.

The CDR3 is CASSLVHGTEYGYTF. The CDR3 nucleotides are TGTGCCAGCAGCTTAGTTCACGGGACAGAGTATGGCTACACCTTC. The chain is built from TRBV7-2 and TRBJ1-2; 7 bases map to TRBD1. Losses at the gene ends were 1 base for V and 5 bases for J; bases not matched to a gene: 7. Germline lookup yields CDR1 SGHTA and CDR2 FQGNSA. The CDR3 loop spans 15 amino acids.

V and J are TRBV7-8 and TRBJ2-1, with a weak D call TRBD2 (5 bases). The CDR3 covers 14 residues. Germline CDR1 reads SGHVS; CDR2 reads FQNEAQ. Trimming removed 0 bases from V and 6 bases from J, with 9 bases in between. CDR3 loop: CASSLAGEGNEQFF. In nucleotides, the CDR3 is TGTGCCAGCAGCTTAGCGGGAGAGGGCAATGAGCAGTTCTTC.